The 19 T cell receptor beta chains in this list originate from one sample, sequenced in a study of shared T cell receptors in the human thymus. The assay was immunoSEQ multiplex PCR, and TCRdb's table has in-frame clones only and misses some. The sample holds some 640,000 clones, around 87% seen once. These records were also assigned to another study, of human thymus T cells.

Input material: thymocytes. Receptors originate from a boy under two years old with a congenital heart defect.

This clone is a singleton in its sample. V usage is TRBV28 and J usage is TRBJ1-2, with 10 bases matching TRBD1. Germline trimming cut 5 bases from V and 3 bases from J; bases unmatched to any gene: 9. Germline CDR1 reads MDHEN; CDR2 reads SYDVKM. The CDR3 is made up of 16 amino acids. The CDR3 here is CASSPPLDRGHYGYTF. The DNA of the CDR3 is TGTGCCAGCAGTCCCCCCCTCGACAGGGGGCACTATGGCTACACCTTC.

The chain is built from TRBV2 and TRBJ2-7; TRBD1 matches 8 bases. V lost 6 bases, J lost 4 bases, and 11 bases stayed unmatched. Germline assignment: CDR1 SNHLY and CDR2 FYNNEI. The CDR3 consists of 15 residues. The DNA of the CDR3 is TGTGCCAGCAGCAGCCGGGACAGGAGTATGTACGAGCAGTACTTC. This codes for CASSSRDRSMYEQYF.

The V and J genes are TRBV6-1 and TRBJ2-7; 10 nucleotides align to TRBD1. The ends lost 6 bases at V and 6 bases at J; junction bases unmatched: 5. The CDR3 loop spans 13 amino acids. The germline gives CDR1 MNHNS, CDR2 SASEGT. The CDR3 bases are TGTGCCAGCAGCGGGAGGACAGGGGGCGAGCAGTACTTC. This translates into CASSGRTGGEQYF.

V is TRBV7-2 and J is TRBJ1-2; 9 bases fit TRBD1. CDR1 and CDR2 (germline): SGHTA, FQGNSA. The CDR3 is 18 amino acids. With V trimmed by 5 bases and J by 6 bases, 19 bases remained unmatched. The CDR3 DNA follows: TGTGCCAGCAGCCTAAAGGGTCCCCTGGGGACAGGGCAAGATGGCTACACCTTC. It specifies CASSLKGPLGTGQDGYTF.

The chain links TRBV4-3 to TRBJ2-1; TRBD1 might be the D (7 bases). V lost 0 bases, J lost 6 bases, and 18 bases lay in between. The CDR3 consists of 17 residues. Germline CDR1 reads LGHNA; CDR2 reads YSLEER. The CDR3 region is CASSQDFSTGRINEQFF. For the CDR3, the DNA is TGCGCCAGCAGCCAAGATTTCTCGACAGGGAGGATCAATGAGCAGTTCTTC.

The J gene is TRBJ2-3, the V gene TRBV28, with 9 bases that match TRBD2. The CDR3 length is 16 residues. Germline V lookup: CDR1 MDHEN, CDR2 SYDVKM. J lost 5 bases, V lost 6 bases, and 12 bases had no gene match. The CDR3 sequence is CASSVAGDRQGDTQYF. The CDR3 region has the DNA TGTGCCAGCAGCGTAGCGGGAGACCGTCAAGGAGATACGCAGTATTTT.

The chain links TRBV10-2 to TRBJ1-1; D gene ambiguous. Germline values: CDR1 WSHSY, CDR2 SAAADI. The V end lost 7 bases, the J end lost 3 bases, and 12 bases lay between the germline ends. There are 13 residues in the CDR3. The CDR3 is CASTKGVDTEAFF. The CDR3, as DNA: TGCGCCAGCACAAAAGGAGTTGACACTGAAGCTTTCTTT.

J is TRBJ2-3 and V is TRBV30; TRBD1 agrees at 10 bases. Germline V gene data show CDR1 as GTSNPN and CDR2 as SVGIG (reference sequence). Germline trimming cut 7 bases from V and 6 bases from J; bases unmatched to any gene: 10. This CDR3 is built from 14 residues. CDR3: CASQDRGRKDTQYF. The CDR3 DNA is TGTGCCTCGCAGGACAGGGGGAGGAAGGATACGCAGTATTTT.

The chain employs TRBV4-3 and TRBJ2-5; a possible D gene is TRBD1 (5 bases). CDR1 is LGHNA, CDR2 YSLEER, per germline. Trimming stripped 3 bases from V and 2 bases from J, with 10 bases between. The CDR3 length is 14 residues. The CDR3 sequence is CASSHRQSQETQYF. The CDR3 region has the DNA TGCGCCAGCAGCCATCGACAGTCGCAAGAGACCCAGTACTTC.

The rearrangement uses TRBV29-1 and TRBJ2-3, with 9 positions matching TRBD2. V trimming: 3 bases; J trimming: 2 bases; junction bases outside the gene matches: 12. The CDR3 has 17 residues. Germline V CDR1 and CDR2: SQVTM, ANQGSEA. This CDR3 is CSVDPRASGDNTDTQYF. In DNA, the CDR3 is TGCAGCGTTGACCCCCGGGCTAGCGGGGACAACACAGATACGCAGTATTTT.

This clone was seen a handful of times. The chain employs TRBV19 and TRBJ2-1; 9 bases agree with TRBD1. This CDR3 contains 14 residues. V lost 9 bases and J lost 5; bases outside the gene matches: 8. The germline CDR1 and CDR2 sequences are LNHDA and SQIVND (reference sequence). The CDR3 spells CASKTGGTHNEQFF. The CDR3 DNA is TGTGCCAGCAAGACAGGGGGAACCCACAATGAGCAGTTCTTC.

The chain recombines TRBV19 with TRBJ1-5; 7 bases are shared with TRBD1. The CDR3 is 15 amino acids. In germline, CDR1 is LNHDA, CDR2 SQIVND (reference sequence). The junction had 3 bases not matched to a gene; V was cut back by 4 bases and J by 0 bases. CDR3 DNA sequence: TGTGCCAGTAGTACGACAGGGTCTAGCAATCAGCCCCAGCATTTT. Translating gives CASSTTGSSNQPQHF.

A few counts support this clone. The V call is TRBV30, the J call TRBJ1-2; the D gene is possibly TRBD1 (6 bases). CDR3 size: 15 residues. Germline CDR1 reads GTSNPN; CDR2 reads SVGIG (reference sequence). Trimming stripped 2 bases from V and 4 bases from J, with 17 bases between. The CDR3 loop is CAWSPPTGWGYGYTF. The CDR3 bases are TGTGCCTGGAGTCCTCCGACAGGCTGGGGCTATGGCTACACCTTC.

The chain combines TRBV11-3 with TRBJ2-2; 7 positions agree with TRBD2. The ends lost 2 bases at V and 3 bases at J; junction bases unmatched: 9. The CDR3 loop spans 17 amino acids. CDR1 SGHNT and CDR2 YENEEA come from the germline V gene. Written as DNA, the CDR3 is TGTGCCAGCAGCTTAAGTTCGCGGGGGAACCACACCGGGGAGCTGTTTTTT. It encodes CASSLSSRGNHTGELFF.

The chain uses TRBV19 and TRBJ2-7; TRBD1 is a possible D gene (5 bases). Per germline, CDR1 LNHDA and CDR2 SQIVND (reference sequence). The CDR3 spans 13 residues. Trimming cost V 6 bases and J 6 bases, with 15 bases left between them. CDR3 protein: CASSCQGEGEQYF. The CDR3 nucleotides are TGTGCCAGTAGCTGCCAGGGCGAAGGCGAGCAGTACTTC.

The CDR3, as DNA: TGTGCCAGCAGTGCAGGGGTCTACCCCGAGCAGTACTTC. Protein sequence: CASSAGVYPEQYF. The V call is TRBV28, the J call TRBJ2-7, with D perhaps matching TRBD1 (6 bases). The V end lost 5 bases, the J end lost 6 bases, and 14 bases lay between the germline ends. The V gene's germline CDR1 is MDHEN and CDR2 SYDVKM. CDR3 length: 13 residues.

The chain is built from TRBV5-6 and TRBJ2-7; 8 bases map to TRBD1. Germline CDR1 is SGHDT and CDR2 is YYEEEE. The V segment lost 0 bases and the J segment 2 bases; nucleotides outside the gene matches: 1. The CDR3 covers 14 residues. CDR3 sequence (DNA): TGTGCCAGCAGCTTGGGGACAGGGACCTACGAGCAGTACTTC. This gives the protein CASSLGTGTYEQYF. Variable domain in full (rest from reference TRBV5-6 and TRBJ2-7): DAGVTQSPTHLIKTRGQQVTLRCSPKSGHDTVSWYQQALGQGPQFIFQYYEEEERQRGNFPDRFSGHQFPNYSSELNVNALLLGDSALYLCASSLGTGTYEQYFGPGTRLTVT.

The chain carries TRBV27 and TRBJ2-3; 7 nucleotides align to TRBD2. Germline V CDR1 and CDR2: MNHEY, SMNVEV (reference sequence). V lost 2 bases and J lost 3; bases outside the gene matches: 5. The CDR3 extends over 15 amino acids. Here the CDR3 DNA reads TGTGCCAGCAGTTTAGCGGGGGTCATGACAGATACGCAGTATTTT. Its protein product is CASSLAGVMTDTQYF.

J is TRBJ2-7 and V is TRBV2, with 11 positions matching TRBD1. This CDR3 contains 17 residues. The V segment lost 5 bases and the J segment 1 base; nucleotides outside the gene matches: 10. In germline, CDR1 is SNHLY, CDR2 FYNNEI. In DNA form, the CDR3 reads TGTGCCAGCAGTCCCGGGACAGGGGGATTTTGGTCCTACGAGCAGTACTTC. Translation: CASSPGTGGFWSYEQYF.